This TCR beta chain was identified in a study of OX40 agonist ivuxolimab in advanced cancers. Study-wide results and limits: Within 6 weeks, CD4+ and CD8+ blood T cells expanded clonally at 0.1 to 3.0 mg/kg.

The table came from immunoSEQ multiplex PCR; TCRdb's copy has only in-frame clones and leaves some out. The table lists 55,000 to 70,000 clones, roughly 80% of them singletons. Germline V gene data show CDR1 as SGHKS and CDR2 as YYEKEE (reference sequence). V lost 2 bases and J 5 bases, leaving 17 bases between the germline ends. The CDR3 totals 15 residues. It was autoimmune disease history or systemic immunosuppression that excluded patients. Turning to this clone: Its antigen is unidentified.

The input for sequencing was CD4+ or CD8+ T cells sorted from blood, taken in a trial of the OX40 agonist ivuxolimab. The chain links TRBV5-5 to TRBJ2-7; D unclear. The receptor was derived from an adult with an advanced solid tumor such as melanoma, head and neck, liver or kidney cancer. DNA for the CDR3: TGTGCCAGCAGCTTAAATGAACAGTCAGCCCACGAGCAGTACTTC. The encoded protein is CASSLNEQSAHEQYF. The full variable domain, in which reference TRBV5-5 and TRBJ2-7 provide the parts outside the CDR3, is DAGVTQSPTHLIKTRGQQVTLRCSPISGHKSVSWYQQVLGQGPQFIFQYYEKEERGRGNFPDRFSARQFPNYSSELNVNALLLGDSALYLCASSLNEQSAHEQYFGPGTRLTVT.